This TCR beta chain was obtained from a study of T cells in localized non-small cell lung cancer. Whole-study findings and limits: Appearing in adjacent lung were a median approximately 57 of the top 100 tumor clones. Without multi-region sequencing, intratumor heterogeneity could not be excluded. Uninvolved adjacent lung showed peak T cell clonality, exceeding tumor.

Comments on this clone: Its antigen is still unknown.

The CDR3 is 13 amino acids. CDR1 is GTSNPN, CDR2 SVGIG, per germline (reference sequence). The J segment lost 4 bases and the V segment lost 7 bases, leaving 5 bases of the junction unmatched. Libraries were prepared by immunoSEQ multiplex PCR; TCRdb keeps only in-frame clonotypes and omits some of them. Found here are about 59,000 clones, more than 85% of them singletons; the top ten hold less than 20%. This specimen consisted of peripheral blood, obtained before any cancer treatment. The origin of this receptor is a man aged 35 to 69 with stage I lung adenocarcinoma. The rearrangement joins TRBV30 to TRBJ2-7; 12 nucleotides align to TRBD2. CDR3 DNA: TGTGCCTATGAGACTAGCGGGAGTTACGAGCAGTACTTC. Translating gives CAYETSGSYEQYF.